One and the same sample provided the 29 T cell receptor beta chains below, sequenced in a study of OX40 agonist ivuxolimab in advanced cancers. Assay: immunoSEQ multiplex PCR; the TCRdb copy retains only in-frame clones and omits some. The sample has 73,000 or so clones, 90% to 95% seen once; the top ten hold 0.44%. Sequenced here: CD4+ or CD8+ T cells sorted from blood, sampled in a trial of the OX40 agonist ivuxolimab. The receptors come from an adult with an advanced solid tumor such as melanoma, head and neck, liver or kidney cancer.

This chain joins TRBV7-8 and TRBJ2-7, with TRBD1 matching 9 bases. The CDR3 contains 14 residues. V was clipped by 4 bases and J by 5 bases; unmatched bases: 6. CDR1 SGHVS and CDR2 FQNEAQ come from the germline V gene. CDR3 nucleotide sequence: TGTGCCAGCAGCTCGGGACAGGGTGCCCACGAGCAGTACTTC. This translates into CASSSGQGAHEQYF.

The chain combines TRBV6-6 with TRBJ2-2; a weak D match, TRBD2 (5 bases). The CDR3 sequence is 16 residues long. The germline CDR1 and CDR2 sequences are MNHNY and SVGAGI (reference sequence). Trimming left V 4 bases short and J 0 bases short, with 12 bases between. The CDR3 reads CASSWAPRANTGELFF. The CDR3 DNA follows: TGTGCCAGCAGTTGGGCCCCGCGGGCGAACACCGGGGAGCTGTTTTTT.

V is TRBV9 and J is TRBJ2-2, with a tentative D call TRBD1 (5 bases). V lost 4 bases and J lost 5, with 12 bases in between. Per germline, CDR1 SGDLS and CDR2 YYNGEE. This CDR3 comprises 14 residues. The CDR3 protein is CASSPTAGTGELFF. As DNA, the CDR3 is TGTGCCAGCAGCCCTACGGCAGGGACCGGGGAGCTGTTTTTT.

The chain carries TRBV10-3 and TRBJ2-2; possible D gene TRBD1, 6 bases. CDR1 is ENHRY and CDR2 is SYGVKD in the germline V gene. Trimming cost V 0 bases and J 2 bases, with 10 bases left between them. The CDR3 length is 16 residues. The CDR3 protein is CAISESGAANTGELFF. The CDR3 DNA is TGTGCCATCAGTGAGTCGGGGGCGGCTAACACCGGGGAGCTGTTTTTT.

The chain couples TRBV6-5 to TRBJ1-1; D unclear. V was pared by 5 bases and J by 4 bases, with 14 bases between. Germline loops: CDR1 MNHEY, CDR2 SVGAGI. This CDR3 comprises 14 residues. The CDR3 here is CASSHFGGSTEAFF. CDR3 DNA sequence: TGTGCCAGCAGTCACTTCGGAGGATCCACTGAAGCTTTCTTT.

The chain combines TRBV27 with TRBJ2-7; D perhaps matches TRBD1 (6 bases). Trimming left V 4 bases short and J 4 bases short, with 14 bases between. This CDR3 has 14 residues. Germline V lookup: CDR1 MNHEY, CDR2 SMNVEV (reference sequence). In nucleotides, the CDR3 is TGTGCCAGCAGTTGGGGCAGGGGATCTTACGAGCAGTACTTC. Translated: CASSWGRGSYEQYF.

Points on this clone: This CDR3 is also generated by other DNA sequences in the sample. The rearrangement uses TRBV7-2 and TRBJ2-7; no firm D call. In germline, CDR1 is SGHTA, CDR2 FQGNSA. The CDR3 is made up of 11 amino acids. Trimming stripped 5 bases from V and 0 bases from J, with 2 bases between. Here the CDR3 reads CASSPSYEQYF. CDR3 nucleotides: TGTGCCAGCAGCCCCTCCTACGAGCAGTACTTC.

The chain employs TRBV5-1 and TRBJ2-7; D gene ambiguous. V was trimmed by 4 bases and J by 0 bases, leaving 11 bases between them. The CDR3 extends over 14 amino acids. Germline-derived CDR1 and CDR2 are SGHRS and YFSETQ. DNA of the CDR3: TGCGCCAGCAGCAGCATTGGACCCTCCTACGAGCAGTACTTC. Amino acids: CASSSIGPSYEQYF.

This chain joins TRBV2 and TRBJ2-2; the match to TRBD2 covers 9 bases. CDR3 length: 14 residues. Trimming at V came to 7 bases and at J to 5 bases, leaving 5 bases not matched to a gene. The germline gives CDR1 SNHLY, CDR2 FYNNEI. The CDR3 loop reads CASIAGVGTGELFF. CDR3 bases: TGTGCCAGCATAGCGGGAGTAGGTACCGGGGAGCTGTTTTTT. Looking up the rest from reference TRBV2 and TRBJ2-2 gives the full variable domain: EPEVTQTPSHQVTQMGQEVILRCVPISNHLYFYWYRQILGQKVEFLVSFYNNEISEKSEIFDDQFSVERPDGSNFTLKIRSTKLEDSAMYFCASIAGVGTGELFFGEGSRLTVL.

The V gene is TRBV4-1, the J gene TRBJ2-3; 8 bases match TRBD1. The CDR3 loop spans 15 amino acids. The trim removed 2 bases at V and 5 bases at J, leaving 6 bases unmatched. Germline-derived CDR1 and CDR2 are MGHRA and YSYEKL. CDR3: CASSQQDRDIDTQYF. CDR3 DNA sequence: TGCGCCAGCAGCCAACAGGACAGGGACATAGATACGCAGTATTTT.

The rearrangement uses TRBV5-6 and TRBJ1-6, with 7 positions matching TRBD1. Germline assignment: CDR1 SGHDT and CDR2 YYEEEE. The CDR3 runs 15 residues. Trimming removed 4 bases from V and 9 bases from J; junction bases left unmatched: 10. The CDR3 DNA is TGTGCCAGCAGCGAGCGTGGGACAGTAGCTTCACCCCTCCACTTT. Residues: CASSERGTVASPLHF.

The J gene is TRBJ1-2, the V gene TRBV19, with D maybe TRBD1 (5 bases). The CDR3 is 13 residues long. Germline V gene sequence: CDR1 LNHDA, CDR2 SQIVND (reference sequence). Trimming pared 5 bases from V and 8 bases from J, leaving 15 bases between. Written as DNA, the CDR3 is TGTGCCAGTAGTGAGGGGTACCGCGGGGGCTACACCTTC. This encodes CASSEGYRGGYTF.

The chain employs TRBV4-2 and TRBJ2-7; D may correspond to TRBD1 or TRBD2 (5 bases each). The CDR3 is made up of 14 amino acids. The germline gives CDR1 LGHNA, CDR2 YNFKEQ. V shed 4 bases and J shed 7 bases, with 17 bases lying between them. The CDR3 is CASSLWGREREQYF. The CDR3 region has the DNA TGTGCCAGCAGCCTTTGGGGGAGAGAACGAGAGCAGTACTTC.

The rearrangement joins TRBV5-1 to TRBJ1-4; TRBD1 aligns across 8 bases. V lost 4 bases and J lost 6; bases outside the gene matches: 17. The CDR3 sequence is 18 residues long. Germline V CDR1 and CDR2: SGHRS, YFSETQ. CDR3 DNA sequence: TGCGCCAGCAGCACCGCACCTCGACAGGGGCGTATTCATGAAAAACTGTTTTTT. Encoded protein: CASSTAPRQGRIHEKLFF.

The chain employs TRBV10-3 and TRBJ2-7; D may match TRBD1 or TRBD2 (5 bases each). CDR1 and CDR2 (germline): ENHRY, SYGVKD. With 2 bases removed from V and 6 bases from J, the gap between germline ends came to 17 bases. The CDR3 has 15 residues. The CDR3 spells CAISEQRNLGGEQYF. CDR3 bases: TGTGCCATCAGTGAGCAACGTAATCTTGGGGGCGAGCAGTACTTC.

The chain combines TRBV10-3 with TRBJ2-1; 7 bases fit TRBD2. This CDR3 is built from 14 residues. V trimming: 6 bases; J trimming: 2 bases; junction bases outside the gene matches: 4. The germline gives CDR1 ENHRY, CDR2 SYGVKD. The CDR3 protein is CAIRSGGPYNEQFF. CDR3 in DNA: TGTGCCATCAGGTCGGGAGGACCCTACAATGAGCAGTTCTTC.

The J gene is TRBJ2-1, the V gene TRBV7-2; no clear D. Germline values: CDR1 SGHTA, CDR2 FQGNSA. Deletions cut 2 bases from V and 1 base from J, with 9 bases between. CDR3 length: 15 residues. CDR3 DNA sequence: TGTGCCAGCAGCTTATGGGCGTCGTCCTACAATGAGCAGTTCTTC. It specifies CASSLWASSYNEQFF.

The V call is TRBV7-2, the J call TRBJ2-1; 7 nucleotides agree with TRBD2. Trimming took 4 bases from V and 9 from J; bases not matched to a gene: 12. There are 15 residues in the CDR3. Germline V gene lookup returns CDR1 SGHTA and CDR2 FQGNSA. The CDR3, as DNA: TGTGCCAGCAGCTCGCGCCGGGGAGGGCCTAGTGAGCAGTTCTTC. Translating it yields CASSSRRGGPSEQFF.

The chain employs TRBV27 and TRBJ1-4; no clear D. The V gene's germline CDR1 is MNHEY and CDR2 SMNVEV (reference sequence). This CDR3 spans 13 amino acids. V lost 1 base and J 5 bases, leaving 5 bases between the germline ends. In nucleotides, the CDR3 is TGTGCCAGCAGTTTATTACAAAATGAAAAACTGTTTTTT. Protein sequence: CASSLLQNEKLFF. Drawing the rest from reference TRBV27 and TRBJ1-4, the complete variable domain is EAQVTQNPRYLITVTGKKLTVTCSQNMNHEYMSWYRQDPGLGLRQIYYSMNVEVTDKGDVPEGYKVSRKEKRNFPLILESPSPNQTSLYFCASSLLQNEKLFFGSGTQLSVL.

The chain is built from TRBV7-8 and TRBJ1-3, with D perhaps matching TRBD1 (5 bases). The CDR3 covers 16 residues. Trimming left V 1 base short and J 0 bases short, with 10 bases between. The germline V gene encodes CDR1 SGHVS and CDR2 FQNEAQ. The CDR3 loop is CASSLVLDTSGNTIYF. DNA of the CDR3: TGTGCCAGCAGCTTAGTGCTGGACACCTCTGGAAACACCATATATTTT.

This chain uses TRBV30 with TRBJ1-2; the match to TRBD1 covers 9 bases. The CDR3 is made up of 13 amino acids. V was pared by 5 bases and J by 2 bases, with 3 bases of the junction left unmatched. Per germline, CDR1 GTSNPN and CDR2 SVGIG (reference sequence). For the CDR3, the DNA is TGTGCCTGGTGGGGACAGGGAAACTATGGCTACACCTTC. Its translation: CAWWGQGNYGYTF.

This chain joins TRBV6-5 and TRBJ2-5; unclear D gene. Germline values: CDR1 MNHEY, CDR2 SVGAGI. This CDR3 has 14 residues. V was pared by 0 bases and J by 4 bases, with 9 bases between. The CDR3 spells CASSYSWRGETQYF. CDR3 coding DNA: TGTGCCAGCAGTTACTCGTGGCGAGGAGAGACCCAGTACTTC.

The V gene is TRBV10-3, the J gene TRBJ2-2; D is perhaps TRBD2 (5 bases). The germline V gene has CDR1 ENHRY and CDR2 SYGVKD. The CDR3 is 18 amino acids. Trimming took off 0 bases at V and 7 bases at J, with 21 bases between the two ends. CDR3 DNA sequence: TGTGCCATCAGTGAGTCTTATTTGAGGACTCCCTCCGGCGGGGAGCTGTTTTTT. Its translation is CAISESYLRTPSGGELFF.

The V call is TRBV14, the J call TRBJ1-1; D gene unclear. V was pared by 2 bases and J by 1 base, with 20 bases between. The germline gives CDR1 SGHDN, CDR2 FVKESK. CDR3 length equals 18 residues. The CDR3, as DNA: TGTGCCAGCAGCCAATCTTTGTCGGGCGTAGGAAGGAACACTGAAGCTTTCTTT. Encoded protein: CASSQSLSGVGRNTEAFF.

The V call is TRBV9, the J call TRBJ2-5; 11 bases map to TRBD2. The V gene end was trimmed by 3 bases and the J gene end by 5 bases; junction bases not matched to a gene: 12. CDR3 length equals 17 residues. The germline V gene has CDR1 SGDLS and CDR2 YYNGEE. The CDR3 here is CASSGPLAGGPGETQYF. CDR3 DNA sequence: TGTGCCAGCAGCGGCCCCTTAGCGGGAGGGCCTGGGGAGACCCAGTACTTC.

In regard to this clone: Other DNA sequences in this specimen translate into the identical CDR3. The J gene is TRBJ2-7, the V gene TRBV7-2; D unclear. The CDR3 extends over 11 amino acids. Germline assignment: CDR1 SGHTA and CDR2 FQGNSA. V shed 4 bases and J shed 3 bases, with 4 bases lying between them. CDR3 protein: CASSSNYEQYF. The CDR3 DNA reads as TGTGCCAGCAGCTCAAACTACGAGCAGTACTTC.

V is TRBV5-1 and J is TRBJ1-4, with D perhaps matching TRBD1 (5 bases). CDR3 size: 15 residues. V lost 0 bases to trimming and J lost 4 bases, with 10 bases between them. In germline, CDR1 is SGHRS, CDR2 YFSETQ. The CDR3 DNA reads TGCGCCAGCAGCTTGGCAGGGAAAAGTAATGAAAAACTGTTTTTT. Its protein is CASSLAGKSNEKLFF.

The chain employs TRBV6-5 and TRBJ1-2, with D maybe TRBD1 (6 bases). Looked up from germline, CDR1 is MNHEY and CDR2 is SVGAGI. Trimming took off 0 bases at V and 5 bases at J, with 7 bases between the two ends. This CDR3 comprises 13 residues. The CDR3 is CASSYSRGYGYTF. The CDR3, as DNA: TGTGCCAGCAGTTACTCCAGGGGTTATGGCTACACCTTC.

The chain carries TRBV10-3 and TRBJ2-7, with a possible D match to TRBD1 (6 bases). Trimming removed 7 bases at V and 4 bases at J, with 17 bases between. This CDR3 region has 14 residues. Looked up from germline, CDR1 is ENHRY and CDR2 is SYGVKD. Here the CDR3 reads CAIKGTGPVYEQYF. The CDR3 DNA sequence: TGTGCCATCAAGGGAACAGGGCCGGTTTACGAGCAGTACTTC.